The following is a TCR beta chain sequence with its context. CDR3 size: 20 residues. V was pared by 3 bases and J by 2 bases, with 15 bases of the junction left unmatched. Per the germline V gene, CDR1 is KGHSH and CDR2 is LQKENI. The data belong to a study of blood T cell repertoires in COVID-19. On the study more broadly: Sources were T cells, B-cell-depleted T cells, or PBMCs; the material itself was cDNA or gDNA.

Here immunoSEQ multiplex PCR was the method, and the copy in TCRdb shows in-frame clones only, minus some. Among about 100,000 clones listed, 85% were seen once. Material for sequencing was peripheral blood. The rearrangement uses TRBV18 and TRBJ2-4; TRBD2 agrees at 11 bases. The TCR comes from a human donor in a cohort sampled during active COVID-19. This chain's CDR3 is CASSPDPGLAGGLTKNIQYF. The CDR3 DNA is TGTGCCAGCTCACCCGACCCCGGGTTAGCGGGGGGGCTGACCAAAAACATTCAGTACTTC.